This passage covers 2 T cell receptor beta chains from one sample sequenced in a study of blood T cell repertoires in COVID-19. Sequencing was performed with immunoSEQ multiplex PCR; in TCRdb, only in-frame clones are kept and a portion is missing. The data show tens of thousands of clones, 75% to 90% seen once. The specimen sequenced was peripheral blood. These receptor sequences come from a human donor in a cohort sampled during active COVID-19.

The rearrangement uses TRBV7-8 and TRBJ1-2; 8 bases fit TRBD1. Germline V gene sequence: CDR1 SGHVS, CDR2 FQNEAQ. This CDR3 is built from 13 residues. Germline trimming cut 5 bases from V and 8 bases from J; bases unmatched to any gene: 7. CDR3 bases: TGTGCCAGCAGCCAACAGGGGGTCGGAGGCTACACCTTC. Amino acids: CASSQQGVGGYTF.

The chain recombines TRBV25-1 with TRBJ1-5; the D gene is possibly TRBD1 (6 bases). This CDR3 is built from 16 residues. Germline CDR1 MGHDK, CDR2 SYGVNS. Deletions cut 2 bases from V and 5 bases from J, with 16 bases between. CDR3 in DNA: TGTGCCAGCAGTGAAGGGGGGGCAGTCGGTGATCAGCCCCAGCATTTT. Protein product: CASSEGGAVGDQPQHF.